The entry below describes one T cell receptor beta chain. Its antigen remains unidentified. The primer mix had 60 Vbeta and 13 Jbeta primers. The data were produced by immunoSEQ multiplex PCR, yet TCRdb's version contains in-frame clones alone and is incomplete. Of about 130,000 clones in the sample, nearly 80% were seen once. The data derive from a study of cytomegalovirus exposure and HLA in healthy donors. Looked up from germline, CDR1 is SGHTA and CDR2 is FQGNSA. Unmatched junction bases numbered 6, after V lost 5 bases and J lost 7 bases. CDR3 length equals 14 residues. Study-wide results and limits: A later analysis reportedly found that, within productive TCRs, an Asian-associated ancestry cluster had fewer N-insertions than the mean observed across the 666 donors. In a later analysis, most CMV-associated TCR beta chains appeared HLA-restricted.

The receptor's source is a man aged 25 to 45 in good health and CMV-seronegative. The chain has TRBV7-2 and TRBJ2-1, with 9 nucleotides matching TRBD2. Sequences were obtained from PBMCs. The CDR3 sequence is CASSTGLAGNEQFF. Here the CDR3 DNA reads TGTGCCAGCAGCACGGGACTAGCCGGAAATGAGCAGTTCTTC.